This paragraph reports one T cell receptor beta chain. The record originates from a study of blood T cell repertoires in COVID-19. Produced via immunoSEQ multiplex PCR; TCRdb's table is partial and in-frame only. The table has over 90,000 clones, about four fifths seen once. CDR3 size: 13 residues. V was clipped by 4 bases and J by 6 bases, with 12 bases between them. From germline, CDR1 is ENHRY and CDR2 SYGVKD. The sequence derives from a man at least 80 years old with COVID-19, enrolled during active disease. Specimen: peripheral blood. The chain combines TRBV10-3 with TRBJ1-1, with D tentatively TRBD1 (6 bases). CDR3 nucleotide sequence: TGTGCCATCAGTGGGGGGCTGGAGGCTGAAGCTTTCTTT. Translating gives CAISGGLEAEAFF.